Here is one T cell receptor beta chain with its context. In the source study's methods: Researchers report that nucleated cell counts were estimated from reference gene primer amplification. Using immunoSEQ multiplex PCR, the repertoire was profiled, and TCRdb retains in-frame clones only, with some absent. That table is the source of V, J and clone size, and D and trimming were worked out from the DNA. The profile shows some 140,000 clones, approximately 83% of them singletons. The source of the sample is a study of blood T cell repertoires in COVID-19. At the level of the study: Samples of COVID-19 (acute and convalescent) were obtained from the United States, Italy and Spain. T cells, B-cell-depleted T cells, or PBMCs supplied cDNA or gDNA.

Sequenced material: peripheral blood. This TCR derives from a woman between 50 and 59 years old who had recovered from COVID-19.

The DNA of the CDR3 is TGTGCCAGCTCACCAAGGGGAAACCTTAACTATGGCTACACCTTC. This translates into CASSPRGNLNYGYTF. V is TRBV18 and J is TRBJ1-2; possible D gene TRBD1, 5 bases. There are 15 residues in the CDR3. CDR1 and CDR2 (germline): KGHSH, LQKENI. Trimming shortened V by 2 bases and J by 1 base, and 11 bases separated the two germline ends.